This record covers a single TCR beta chain. This specimen comes from a study of blood T cell repertoires in COVID-19. Participant reports of clinical history set cohort assignment. This CDR3 spans 15 amino acids. CDR1 is MGHDK, CDR2 SYGVNS, per germline. Trimming cost V 2 bases and J 4 bases; bases outside gene matches: 6. Clones were read by immunoSEQ multiplex PCR, and TCRdb kept only the in-frame ones, dropping some. The sample includes over 200,000 clones, 88% of them seen just once. The sample comprised PBMCs or T cells enriched from blood (not recorded which). This TCR came from a woman in her thirties who had been exposed to COVID-19. The chain employs TRBV25-1 and TRBJ2-3, with TRBD2 identical over 7 bases. The CDR3 region is CASSERTRQPDTQYF. DNA for the CDR3: TGTGCCAGCAGTGAAAGGACTAGACAACCAGATACGCAGTATTTT.